The 17 T cell receptor beta chains listed next were all sequenced from one sample in a study of blood T cell repertoires in COVID-19. Some clones are missing from TCRdb's copy, which holds only in-frame ones; the method was immunoSEQ multiplex PCR. The sample consists of roughly 6,200 clones, more than 65% of them appearing once. Specimen: peripheral blood. The source of these receptors is a man aged 60 to 75 with acute or convalescent COVID-19.

The chain combines TRBV7-9 with TRBJ1-2, with D unresolved. This CDR3 is 12 amino acids long. Germline CDR1 is SEHNR and CDR2 is FQNEAQ (reference sequence). Trimming took 1 base from V and 5 from J, leaving 5 bases between them. DNA for the CDR3: TGTGCCAGCAGCTTAGTCTCTTATGGCTACACCTTC. As protein: CASSLVSYGYTF.

The chain joins TRBV7-2 to TRBJ2-2; 8 nucleotides line up with TRBD2. Trimming took 5 bases from V and 6 from J; bases not matched to a gene: 8. The CDR3 covers 15 residues. CDR1 is SGHTA, CDR2 FQGNSA, per germline. The CDR3 sequence: CASSLRREVSGELFF. The CDR3 DNA is TGTGCCAGCAGCCTCCGGCGGGAGGTATCCGGGGAGCTGTTTTTT.

This clone was observed once. V usage is TRBV30 and J usage is TRBJ1-3, with TRBD1 identical over 9 bases. V was clipped by 4 bases and J by 7 bases; unmatched bases: 5. Per the germline V gene, CDR1 is GTSNPN and CDR2 is SVGIG (reference sequence). This CDR3 contains 13 residues. As DNA, the CDR3 is TGTGCCTGGACCCGGACAGGGGTCAACACCATATATTTT. Its translation: CAWTRTGVNTIYF.

The chain employs TRBV19 and TRBJ2-7; D is possibly TRBD2 (5 bases). The CDR3 contains 13 residues. Germline CDR1 LNHDA, CDR2 SQIVND (reference sequence). Trimming left V 2 bases short and J 6 bases short, with 11 bases between. The CDR3 bases are TGTGCCAGTAGTATACGGGATGGCAGCGAGCAGTACTTC. This codes for CASSIRDGSEQYF. Full variable domain (missing parts from reference TRBV19 and TRBJ2-7): DGGITQSPKYLFRKEGQNVTLSCEQNLNHDAMYWYRQDPGQGLRLIYYSQIVNDFQKGDIAEGYSVSREKKESFPLTVTSAQKNPTAFYLCASSIRDGSEQYFGPGTRLTVT.

The rearrangement uses TRBV27 and TRBJ2-1, with D perhaps TRBD2 (8 bases). Looked up from germline, CDR1 is MNHEY and CDR2 is SMNVEV (reference sequence). Trimming shortened V by 4 bases and J by 8 bases, and 18 bases separated the two germline ends. This CDR3 is built from 15 residues. This CDR3 is CASSSRGAGGDEQFF. CDR3 coding DNA: TGTGCCAGCAGTTCCAGGGGGGCGGGGGGCGATGAGCAGTTCTTC.

The chain joins TRBV7-9 to TRBJ2-1; tentative D call: TRBD1 (6 bases). From germline, CDR1 is SEHNR and CDR2 FQNEAQ (reference sequence). The CDR3 runs 15 residues. The V gene lost 5 bases and the J gene lost 5 bases, with 16 bases spanning the gap. The CDR3 DNA follows: TGTGCCAGCAGCCAGAGGGGGACGTTCCACAATGAGCAGTTCTTC. Amino acids: CASSQRGTFHNEQFF.

J is TRBJ1-1 and V is TRBV25-1, with D perhaps TRBD1 (6 bases). Trimming shortened V by 8 bases and J by 8 bases, and 21 bases separated the two germline ends. Per germline, CDR1 MGHDK and CDR2 SYGVNS. The CDR3 extends over 14 amino acids. Here the CDR3 reads CASGVQTDSQEAFF. CDR3 nucleotide sequence: TGTGCCAGCGGAGTACAAACGGACAGTCAAGAAGCTTTCTTT.

V gene TRBV7-9 combines with J gene TRBJ1-1, with 7 bases lining up with TRBD1. Trimming at V came to 5 bases and at J to 8 bases, leaving 5 bases not matched to a gene. The CDR3 sequence is 12 residues long. Per germline, CDR1 SEHNR and CDR2 FQNEAQ (reference sequence). CDR3 sequence reads: CASSETGVEAFF. The CDR3 region has the DNA TGTGCCAGCAGCGAAACAGGGGTAGAAGCTTTCTTT.

A few counts support this clone. The chain is built from TRBV2 and TRBJ1-3; possibly TRBD1 for D (5 bases). The CDR3 covers 14 residues. V was trimmed by 5 bases and J by 0 bases, leaving 8 bases between them. Per the germline V gene, CDR1 is SNHLY and CDR2 is FYNNEI. CDR3 coding DNA: TGTGCCAGCAGTTTGACAGCCTCTGGAAACACCATATATTTT. Translated: CASSLTASGNTIYF.

Here the CDR3 reads CASSLEGRSHQPQHF. In nucleotides, the CDR3 is TGTGCCAGCAGTTTAGAGGGCAGAAGTCATCAGCCCCAGCATTTT. The rearrangement links TRBV27 to TRBJ1-5; D is unresolved. V lost 2 bases to trimming and J lost 5 bases, with 13 bases between them. The CDR3 is made up of 15 amino acids. The V gene's germline CDR1 is MNHEY and CDR2 SMNVEV (reference sequence).

This chain uses TRBV9 with TRBJ2-3, with TRBD2 matching 14 bases. V gave up 2 bases and J gave up 5 bases; unmatched junction bases: 4. Germline CDR1 and CDR2: SGDLS and YYNGEE. The CDR3 is made up of 16 amino acids. The CDR3 protein is CASSVGTSGSQDTQYF. The CDR3 nucleotides are TGTGCCAGCAGCGTTGGGACTAGCGGGAGCCAAGATACGCAGTATTTT.

The V gene is TRBV18, the J gene TRBJ2-1, with 8 bases fitting TRBD1. The CDR3 covers 16 residues. Germline V lookup: CDR1 KGHSH, CDR2 LQKENI. Trimming removed 4 bases from V and 6 bases from J; junction bases left unmatched: 11. CDR3 region: CASSLTGAGPGNEQFF. The CDR3, as DNA: TGTGCCAGCTCACTGACAGGGGCCGGCCCGGGCAATGAGCAGTTCTTC.

This chain links TRBV6-1 with TRBJ2-7, with 9 nucleotides matching TRBD1. This CDR3 has 13 residues. V shed 6 bases and J 6 bases; nucleotides not matched to a gene: 6. Per the germline V gene, CDR1 is MNHNS and CDR2 is SASEGT. In DNA, the CDR3 is TGTGCCAGCAGACAGGGACAGGGAAGCGAGCAGTACTTC. Translated: CASRQGQGSEQYF.

This clone has only one observation. This rearrangement joins TRBV24-1 to TRBJ2-7; 10 positions agree with TRBD1. CDR1 and CDR2 (germline): KGHDR, SFDVKD. V dropped 7 bases and J dropped 6; count of bases not matched to a gene: 5. This CDR3 spans 13 amino acids. The CDR3 DNA sequence: TGTGCCACCAGCCCGGGACAGGGGTCCGAGCAGTACTTC. Its translation is CATSPGQGSEQYF.

This chain connects TRBV2 to TRBJ1-1, with D perhaps matching TRBD1 (6 bases). CDR1 is SNHLY and CDR2 is FYNNEI in the germline V gene. The CDR3 runs to 13 residues. V lost 4 bases to trimming and J lost 4 bases, with 10 bases between them. The CDR3 sequence is CASSGQGITEAFF. The CDR3 DNA reads as TGTGCCAGCAGTGGGCAGGGGATCACTGAAGCTTTCTTT.

CDR3 nucleotide sequence: TGTGCCAGCAGCTTAGCACTAGCTGAGGGCAATGAGCAGTTCTTC. Translated: CASSLALAEGNEQFF. The chain recombines TRBV7-9 with TRBJ2-1, with D maybe TRBD2 (6 bases). The CDR3 loop spans 15 amino acids. Germline loops: CDR1 SEHNR, CDR2 FQNEAQ (reference sequence). Trimming took off 0 bases at V and 6 bases at J, with 12 bases between the two ends.

This chain connects TRBV7-2 to TRBJ1-1; weak D call: TRBD1 (6 bases). The CDR3 spans 15 residues. V gave up 7 bases and J gave up 4 bases, with 19 bases separating them. Germline lookup yields CDR1 SGHTA and CDR2 FQGNSA. CDR3 sequence (DNA): TGTGCCAGCACCGTAAATGGGGGCTGGATCACTGAAGCTTTCTTT. Protein: CASTVNGGWITEAFF.